The 7 T cell receptor beta chains in this list originate from one sample, sequenced in a study of blood T cell repertoires in COVID-19. Libraries were prepared by immunoSEQ multiplex PCR; TCRdb keeps only in-frame clonotypes and omits some of them. The table has around 60,000 clones, 80% to 90% seen once. The material sequenced was peripheral blood. These receptors all stem from a human donor with active COVID-19. The donor label of this sample is uncertain.

The chain has TRBV19 and TRBJ1-6, with 9 bases identical to TRBD1. V was pared by 6 bases and J by 5 bases, with 5 bases of the junction left unmatched. The germline V gene encodes CDR1 LNHDA and CDR2 SQIVND (reference sequence). The CDR3 runs 15 residues. The DNA of the CDR3 is TGTGCCAGTAGATTACAGGGGGCGGATAATTCACCCCTCCACTTT. Amino acid sequence: CASRLQGADNSPLHF.

The CDR3 loop is CASSSGTGYTEAFF. CDR3 coding DNA: TGTGCCAGCAGCTCCGGGACAGGGTACACTGAAGCTTTCTTT. This chain connects TRBV9 to TRBJ1-1; 9 positions agree with TRBD1. J lost 3 bases, V lost 4 bases, and 4 bases had no gene match. This CDR3 spans 14 amino acids. Germline CDR1 and CDR2: SGDLS and YYNGEE.

CDR3 region: CASTVTVHYGYTF. The CDR3 DNA sequence: TGTGCCAGCACCGTGACAGTGCACTATGGCTACACCTTC. This chain links TRBV12-3 or TRBV12-4 with TRBJ1-2; TRBD1 is a possible D gene (5 bases). The CDR3 has 13 amino acids. V was pared by 7 bases and J by 3 bases, with 12 bases between.

Notes on this clone: Additional DNA sequences in this sample encode the identical CDR3. The chain combines TRBV19 with TRBJ1-1, with D possibly being TRBD1 (5 bases). The germline V gene has CDR1 LNHDA and CDR2 SQIVND (reference sequence). The CDR3 extends over 12 amino acids. The V end lost 5 bases, the J end lost 5 bases, and 9 bases lay between the germline ends. In nucleotides, the CDR3 is TGTGCCAGTAGTGAAAGGGGAACTGAAGCTTTCTTT. This encodes CASSERGTEAFF.

This rearrangement joins TRBV9 to TRBJ2-7, with 8 bases aligning to TRBD1. The CDR3 is made up of 13 amino acids. The V gene's germline CDR1 is SGDLS and CDR2 YYNGEE. V was clipped by 3 bases and J by 6 bases; unmatched bases: 5. In DNA form, the CDR3 reads TGTGCCAGCAGCGCCCGGACAGGGTTCGAGCAGTACTTC. Amino acid sequence: CASSARTGFEQYF. The entire variable domain, with the rest obtained from reference TRBV9 and TRBJ2-7, is as follows: DSGVTQTPKHLITATGQRVTLRCSPRSGDLSVYWYQQSLDQGLQFLIQYYNGEERAKGNILERFSAQQFPDLHSELNLSSLELGDSALYFCASSARTGFEQYFGPGTRLTVT.

The V call is TRBV28, the J call TRBJ1-2; D uncertain. This CDR3 comprises 15 residues. Germline V CDR1 and CDR2: MDHEN, SYDVKM. Trimming pared 3 bases from V and 2 bases from J, leaving 13 bases between. The CDR3 nucleotides read TGTGCCAGCAGTTTGTTTGCCGGGGAAAACTATGGCTACACCTTC. Translated, it gives CASSLFAGENYGYTF.

J is TRBJ2-1 and V is TRBV2, with 10 bases aligning to TRBD2. Trimming took 6 bases from V and 9 from J; bases not matched to a gene: 8. Germline values: CDR1 SNHLY, CDR2 FYNNEI. The CDR3 loop spans 14 amino acids. CDR3: CASRAGGPSPEQFF. CDR3 coding DNA: TGTGCCAGCAGAGCGGGGGGGCCTAGTCCTGAGCAGTTCTTC.